Sequencing of this T cell receptor beta chain was carried out in a study of T cell responses to AZD1222 COVID-19 vaccine. Looked up from germline, CDR1 is LGHDT and CDR2 is YNNKEL (reference sequence). V gave up 3 bases and J gave up 4 bases, with 10 bases separating them. The CDR3 loop spans 13 amino acids. Sequencing used immunoSEQ multiplex PCR; TCRdb keeps in-frame clones, though not all of them. This table has about 180,000 clones, about 90% appearing once. In the case of this clone: Its target is not known.

Study results and limitations: The donor group comprised mostly white British people and more females; the analysis possibly underestimated clonal diversity.

This TCR was recovered from an adult who received the AZD1222 COVID-19 vaccine. The chain couples TRBV3-1 (or the pseudogene TRBV3-2) to TRBJ2-7, with unresolved D. This specimen was peripheral blood, taken 28 days after the second AZD1222 dose. CDR3 in DNA: TGTGCCAGCAGCCATTCGGGCCCATACGAGCAGTACTTC. As protein: CASSHSGPYEQYF.